A single sample is the source of the 20 T cell receptor beta chains below, sequenced in a study of shared clonotypes between healthy human individuals. The data were produced by immunoSEQ multiplex PCR, yet TCRdb's version contains in-frame clones alone and is incomplete. In the table there are over a million clones, roughly 74% of which are singletons. Sequencing was done on a sample of memory CD4+ T cells from PBMCs. Subset reported: CD45RA-negative fraction. The receptor source for this set is a man younger than 35 in good health. Some clones in this sample may be carry-over from other donors' samples.

CDR3 sequence reads: CASSFSGRADTQYF. CDR3 bases: TGTGCCAGCAGCTTTAGCGGGAGGGCAGATACGCAGTATTTT. The rearrangement uses TRBV7-3 and TRBJ2-3, with 11 bases matching TRBD2. V was pared by 3 bases and J by 4 bases, with 0 bases of the junction left unmatched. Germline CDR1 SGHTA, CDR2 FQGTGA. The CDR3 sequence is 14 residues long.

The rearrangement links TRBV5-5 to TRBJ1-1; 11 positions agree with TRBD1. The germline V gene encodes CDR1 SGHKS and CDR2 YYEKEE (reference sequence). Trimming took 4 bases from V and 11 from J; bases not matched to a gene: 10. The CDR3 is made up of 14 amino acids. This chain's CDR3 is CASSTGQGDRMAFF. The CDR3 DNA follows: TGTGCCAGCAGCACGGGACAGGGGGACCGGATGGCTTTCTTT.

V and J are TRBV7-2 and TRBJ2-5, with D perhaps matching TRBD2 (5 bases). V was pared by 7 bases and J by 5 bases, with 14 bases between. Germline lookup yields CDR1 SGHTA and CDR2 FQGNSA. The CDR3 contains 13 residues. The DNA for the CDR3 is TGTGCCAGCACCCCACGGAGCGGTGAGACCCAGTACTTC. This gives the protein CASTPRSGETQYF.

This chain joins TRBV28 and TRBJ2-2; D may be TRBD2 (6 bases). The CDR3 has 18 amino acids. The V and J ends lost 5 bases and 4 bases respectively, with 23 bases between them. Germline CDR1 and CDR2: MDHEN and SYDVKM. CDR3 sequence reads: CASSRWRGSTESTGELFF. CDR3 sequence (DNA): TGTGCCAGCAGTCGATGGAGGGGCTCGACAGAGTCCACCGGGGAGCTGTTTTTT.

The rearrangement links TRBV5-1 to TRBJ2-7; TRBD2 matches at 8 bases. Per germline, CDR1 SGHRS and CDR2 YFSETQ. There are 16 residues in the CDR3. Unmatched junction bases numbered 14, after V lost 4 bases and J lost 5 bases. CDR3 amino acids: CASSPLRSGRKDEQYF. The CDR3 coding sequence is TGCGCCAGCAGCCCCCTACGCAGCGGGAGAAAGGACGAGCAGTACTTC.

This clone was seen just once. The chain is built from TRBV4-1 and TRBJ2-5, with TRBD1 matching over 7 bases. The germline V gene encodes CDR1 MGHRA and CDR2 YSYEKL. This CDR3 contains 15 residues. The trim removed 2 bases at V and 1 base at J, leaving 4 bases unmatched. The CDR3 loop reads CASSQIGQVQETQYF. CDR3 DNA: TGCGCCAGCAGCCAAATAGGACAGGTCCAAGAGACCCAGTACTTC.

A few counts support this clone. The chain recombines TRBV5-1 with TRBJ2-5, with 9 bases that match TRBD2. V lost 5 bases to trimming and J lost 2 bases; unmatched junction nucleotides: 4. The germline gives CDR1 SGHRS, CDR2 YFSETQ. This CDR3 is built from 14 residues. This chain's CDR3 is CASSSGSRQETQYF. CDR3 nucleotide sequence: TGCGCCAGCAGTAGCGGGAGCCGTCAAGAGACCCAGTACTTC.

As concerns this clone: A far larger clone is just one base off, so this is likely a read error. Additional DNA sequences in this sample encode the identical CDR3. J is TRBJ2-3 and V is TRBV2, with D unclear. Germline CDR1 and CDR2: SNHLY and FYNNEI. The CDR3 consists of 10 residues. V lost 9 bases, J lost 7 bases, and 8 bases lay in between. CDR3 loop: CASGGNTQYF. The CDR3 bases are TGTGCCAGTGGTGGGAATACGCAGTATTTT.

The count of this clone is one. This sequence joins TRBV4-1 and TRBJ2-2; D might be TRBD2 (6 bases). CDR3 size: 14 residues. The germline CDR1 and CDR2 sequences are MGHRA and YSYEKL. V gave up 1 base and J gave up 13 bases, with 16 bases separating them. The CDR3, as DNA: TGCGCCAGCAGCCAAGGTACCTGGGGGGATCGGCTGTTTTTT. It translates to CASSQGTWGDRLFF.

This clone was seen a single time. The rearrangement joins TRBV5-1 to TRBJ2-4; TRBD1 or TRBD2 may be the D gene (5 bases each). The CDR3 loop spans 15 amino acids. Between the trimmed V and J ends, which lost 5 bases and 0 bases, there was a span of 12 bases. Germline V CDR1 and CDR2: SGHRS, YFSETQ. CDR3 loop: CASSLGTIAKNIQYF. In DNA form, the CDR3 reads TGCGCCAGCAGTCTAGGGACGATAGCCAAAAACATTCAGTACTTC.

The chain joins TRBV29-1 to TRBJ1-2; tentatively, D is TRBD1 (5 bases). Trimming took 7 bases from V and 0 from J, leaving 12 bases between them. This CDR3 spans 13 amino acids. Germline V gives CDR1 SQVTM, CDR2 ANQGSEA. The CDR3, as DNA: TGCAGCGCCGGGGCCAGGGCTAACTATGGCTACACCTTC. This translates into CSAGARANYGYTF.

The table lists this clone with many counts. The CDR3 DNA follows: TGTGCCAGCTCATCTCAGAGCATGAACACTGAAGCTTTCTTT. This gives the protein CASSSQSMNTEAFF. The rearrangement joins TRBV18 to TRBJ1-1; D remains ambiguous. The CDR3 spans 14 residues. The V end lost 5 bases, the J end lost 0 bases, and 10 bases lay between the germline ends. Germline CDR1 is KGHSH and CDR2 is LQKENI.

This chain uses TRBV18 with TRBJ2-1, with 7 bases that match TRBD1. Germline CDR1 KGHSH, CDR2 LQKENI. The CDR3 loop spans 16 amino acids. After removal of 4 bases from V and 0 bases from J, the junction contained 6 bases not matched to a gene. The CDR3 loop reads CASSRGGLSSYNEQFF. CDR3 sequence (DNA): TGTGCCAGCTCACGAGGGGGCCTGAGCTCCTACAATGAGCAGTTCTTC.

The chain recombines TRBV2 with TRBJ2-2; no firm D call. The V end was cut by 4 bases, the J end by 8 bases, with 8 bases between. CDR3 size: 12 residues. CDR1 and CDR2 (germline): SNHLY, FYNNEI. In DNA form, the CDR3 reads TGTGCCAGCAGTGGGGAAGCAGGGGAGCTGTTTTTT. It yields the protein CASSGEAGELFF.

The V and J genes are TRBV19 and TRBJ2-5; 7 bases line up with TRBD1. Germline V CDR1 and CDR2: LNHDA, SQIVND (reference sequence). The CDR3 loop spans 13 amino acids. Trimming at V came to 4 bases and at J to 3 bases, leaving 2 bases not matched to a gene. The CDR3 nucleotides are TGTGCCAGTAGTAGAGACAGGGAAGAGACCCAGTACTTC. Its protein product is CASSRDREETQYF.

V is TRBV19 and J is TRBJ2-7; D may correspond to TRBD1 or TRBD2 (5 bases each). CDR1 and CDR2 from the germline V gene are LNHDA and SQIVND (reference sequence). V lost 7 bases to trimming and J lost 3 bases, with 13 bases between them. This CDR3 is built from 13 residues. The CDR3 DNA reads TGTGCCAGTATTAATCGGGGCCGCTACGAGCAGTACTTC. Encoded protein: CASINRGRYEQYF. The full variable domain, rest sourced from reference TRBV19 and TRBJ2-7, is DGGITQSPKYLFRKEGQNVTLSCEQNLNHDAMYWYRQDPGQGLRLIYYSQIVNDFQKGDIAEGYSVSREKKESFPLTVTSAQKNPTAFYLCASINRGRYEQYFGPGTRLTVT.

V usage is TRBV11-2 and J usage is TRBJ2-3; D is ambiguous. Trimming removed 3 bases from V and 9 bases from J, with 7 bases in between. Germline V gene data show CDR1 as SGHAT and CDR2 as FQNNGV. This CDR3 region has 11 residues. The CDR3 loop reads CASSFKKTQYF. CDR3 nucleotides: TGTGCCAGCAGCTTTAAGAAGACGCAGTATTTT.

A note on this clone: This CDR3 is also generated by other DNA sequences in the sample. The genes are TRBV30 and TRBJ2-2; D unclear. Germline CDR1 reads GTSNPN; CDR2 reads SVGIG (reference sequence). CDR3 length equals 13 residues. Trimming cost V 2 bases and J 8 bases, with 12 bases left between them. The CDR3 DNA is TGTGCCTGGAGTATCGGGCGGTCGGGGGAGCTGTTTTTT. Translation: CAWSIGRSGELFF.

The chain recombines TRBV5-4 with TRBJ1-2, with no clear D. Trimming removed 0 bases at V and 0 bases at J, with 6 bases between. The germline V gene encodes CDR1 SGHNT and CDR2 YYREEE (reference sequence). The CDR3 runs 14 residues. CDR3 nucleotides: TGTGCCAGCAGCTTGGAAACAGCTAACTATGGCTACACCTTC. Protein: CASSLETANYGYTF.

This clone was recorded a few times. The chain employs TRBV28 and TRBJ2-1, with 10 bases matching TRBD2. There are 18 residues in the CDR3. Germline-derived CDR1 and CDR2 are MDHEN and SYDVKM. The J segment lost 4 bases and the V segment lost 5 bases, leaving 14 bases of the junction unmatched. The CDR3 sequence: CASSTLGPTSGDYNEQFF. For the CDR3, the DNA is TGTGCCAGCAGTACCTTAGGCCCTACTAGCGGGGATTACAATGAGCAGTTCTTC. The whole variable domain, remainder taken from reference TRBV28 and TRBJ2-1, is DVKVTQSSRYLVKRTGEKVFLECVQDMDHENMFWYRQDPGLGLRLIYFSYDVKMKEKGDIPEGYSVSREKKERFSLILESASTNQTSMYLCASSTLGPTSGDYNEQFFGPGTRLTVL.